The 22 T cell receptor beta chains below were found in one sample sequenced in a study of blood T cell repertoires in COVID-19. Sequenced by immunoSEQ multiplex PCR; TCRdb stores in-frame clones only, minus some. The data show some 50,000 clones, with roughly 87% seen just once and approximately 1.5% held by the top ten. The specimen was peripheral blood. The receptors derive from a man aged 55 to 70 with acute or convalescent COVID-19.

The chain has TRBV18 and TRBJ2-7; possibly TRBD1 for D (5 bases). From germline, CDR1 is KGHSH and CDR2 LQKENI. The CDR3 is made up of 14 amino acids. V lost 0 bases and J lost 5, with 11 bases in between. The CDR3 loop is CASSPPSRGDEQYF. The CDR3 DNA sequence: TGTGCCAGCTCACCACCGTCAAGGGGCGACGAGCAGTACTTC.

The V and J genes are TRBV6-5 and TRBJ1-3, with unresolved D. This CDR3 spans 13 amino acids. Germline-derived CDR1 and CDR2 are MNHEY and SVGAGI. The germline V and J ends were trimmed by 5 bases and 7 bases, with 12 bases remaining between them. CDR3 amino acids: CASSRPSGNTIYF. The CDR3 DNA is TGTGCCAGCAGTAGACCCTCGGGGAACACCATATATTTT.

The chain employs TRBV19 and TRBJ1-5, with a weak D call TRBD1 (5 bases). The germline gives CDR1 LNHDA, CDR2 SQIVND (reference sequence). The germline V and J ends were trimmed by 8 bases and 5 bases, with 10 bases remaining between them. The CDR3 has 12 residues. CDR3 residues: CASGRGDQPQHF. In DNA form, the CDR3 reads TGTGCCAGTGGGAGGGGAGATCAGCCCCAGCATTTT. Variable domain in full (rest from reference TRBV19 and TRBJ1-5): DGGITQSPKYLFRKEGQNVTLSCEQNLNHDAMYWYRQDPGQGLRLIYYSQIVNDFQKGDIAEGYSVSREKKESFPLTVTSAQKNPTAFYLCASGRGDQPQHFGDGTRLSIL.

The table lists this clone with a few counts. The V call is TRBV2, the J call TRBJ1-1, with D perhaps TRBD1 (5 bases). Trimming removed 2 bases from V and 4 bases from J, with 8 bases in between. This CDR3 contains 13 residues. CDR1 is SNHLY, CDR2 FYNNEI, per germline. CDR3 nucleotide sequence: TGTGCCAGCAGTGAAACAGGACGCACTGAAGCTTTCTTT. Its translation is CASSETGRTEAFF.

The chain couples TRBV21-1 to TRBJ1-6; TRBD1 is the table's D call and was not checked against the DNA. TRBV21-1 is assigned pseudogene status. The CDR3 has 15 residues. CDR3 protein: CASSEKTDYNSPLHF. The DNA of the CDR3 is TGTGCCAGCAGCGAAAAGACAGATTATAATTCACCCCTCCACTTT.

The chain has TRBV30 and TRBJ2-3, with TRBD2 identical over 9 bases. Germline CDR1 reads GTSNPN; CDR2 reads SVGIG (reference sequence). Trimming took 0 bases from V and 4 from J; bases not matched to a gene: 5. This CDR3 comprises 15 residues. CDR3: CAWSVRRGGSDTQYF. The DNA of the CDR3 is TGTGCCTGGAGTGTAAGGCGGGGGGGCTCAGATACGCAGTATTTT.

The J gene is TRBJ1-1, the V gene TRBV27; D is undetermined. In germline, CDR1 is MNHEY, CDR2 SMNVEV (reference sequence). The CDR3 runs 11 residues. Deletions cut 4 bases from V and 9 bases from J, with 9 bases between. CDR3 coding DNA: TGTGCCAGCAGTTCTAGAGGGCAAGCTTTCTTT. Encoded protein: CASSSRGQAFF.

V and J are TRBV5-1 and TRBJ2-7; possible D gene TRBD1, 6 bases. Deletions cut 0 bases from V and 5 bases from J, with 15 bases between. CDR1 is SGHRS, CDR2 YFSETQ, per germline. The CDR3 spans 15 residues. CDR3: CASSLVGGGVDEQYF. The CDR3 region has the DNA TGCGCCAGCAGCTTGGTAGGGGGTGGGGTGGACGAGCAGTACTTC.

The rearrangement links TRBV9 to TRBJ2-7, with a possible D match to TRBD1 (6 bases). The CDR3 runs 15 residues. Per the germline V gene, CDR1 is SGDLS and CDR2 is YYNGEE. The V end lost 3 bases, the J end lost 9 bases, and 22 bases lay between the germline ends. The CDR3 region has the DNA TGTGCCAGCAGCGCCCCTCAGGCAGGGGACCCGTCGCAGTACTTC. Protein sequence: CASSAPQAGDPSQYF.

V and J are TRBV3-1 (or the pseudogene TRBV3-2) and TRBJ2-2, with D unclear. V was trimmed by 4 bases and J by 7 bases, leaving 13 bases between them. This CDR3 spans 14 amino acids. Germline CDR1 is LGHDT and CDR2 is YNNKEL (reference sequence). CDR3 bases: TGTGCCAGCAGCCTCGCATCGGGTGTCGGGGAGCTGTTTTTT. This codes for CASSLASGVGELFF.

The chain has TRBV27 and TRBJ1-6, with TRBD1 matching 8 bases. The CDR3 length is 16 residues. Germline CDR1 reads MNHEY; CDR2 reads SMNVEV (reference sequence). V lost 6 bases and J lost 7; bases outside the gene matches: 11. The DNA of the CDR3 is TGTGCCAGCAGACCTGGACAGGGCCTCTCAAATTCACCCCTCCACTTT. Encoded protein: CASRPGQGLSNSPLHF.

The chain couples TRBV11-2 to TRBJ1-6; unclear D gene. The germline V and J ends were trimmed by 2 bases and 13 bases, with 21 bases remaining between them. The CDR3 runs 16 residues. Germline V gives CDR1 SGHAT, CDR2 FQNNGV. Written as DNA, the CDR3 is TGTGCCAGCAGCTTAAATACCGGGAGCTTAGGTTCGCCCCTCCACTTT. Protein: CASSLNTGSLGSPLHF.

The CDR3 nucleotides read TGTGCCAGCAGCACGGCAGGGATTTCATCCTACGAGCAGTACTTC. Its translation: CASSTAGISSYEQYF. The chain couples TRBV7-3 to TRBJ2-7; maybe TRBD1 (5 bases). Trimming took off 5 bases at V and 1 base at J, with 15 bases between the two ends. The CDR3 consists of 15 residues. CDR1 is SGHTA and CDR2 is FQGTGA in the germline V gene.

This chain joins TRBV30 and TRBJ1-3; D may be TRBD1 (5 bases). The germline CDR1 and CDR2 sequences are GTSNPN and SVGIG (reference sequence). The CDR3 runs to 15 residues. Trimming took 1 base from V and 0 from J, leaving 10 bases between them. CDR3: CAWSALGGSGNTIYF. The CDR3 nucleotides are TGTGCCTGGAGTGCCCTGGGGGGCTCTGGAAACACCATATATTTT.

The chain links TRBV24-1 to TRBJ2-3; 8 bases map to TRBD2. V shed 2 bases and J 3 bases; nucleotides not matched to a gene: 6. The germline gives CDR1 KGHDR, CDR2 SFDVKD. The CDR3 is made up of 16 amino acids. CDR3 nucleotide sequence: TGTGCCACCAGTGATTGGGTAGCGGGGAAAACAGATACGCAGTATTTT. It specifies CATSDWVAGKTDTQYF.

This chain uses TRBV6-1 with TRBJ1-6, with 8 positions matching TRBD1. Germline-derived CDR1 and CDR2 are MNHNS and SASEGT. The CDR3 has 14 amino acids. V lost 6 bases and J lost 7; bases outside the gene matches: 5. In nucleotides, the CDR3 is TGTGCCAGCAGGCGGACAGGGCAGAATTCACCCCTCCACTTT. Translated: CASRRTGQNSPLHF.

The CDR3 nucleotides read TGTGCCATCGGAGGACAGGGAAATGGCTACACCTTC. Protein sequence: CAIGGQGNGYTF. The V call is TRBV10-3, the J call TRBJ1-2; TRBD1 matches 8 bases. The ends lost 8 bases at V and 6 bases at J; junction bases unmatched: 5. The CDR3 contains 12 residues. The germline CDR1 and CDR2 sequences are ENHRY and SYGVKD.

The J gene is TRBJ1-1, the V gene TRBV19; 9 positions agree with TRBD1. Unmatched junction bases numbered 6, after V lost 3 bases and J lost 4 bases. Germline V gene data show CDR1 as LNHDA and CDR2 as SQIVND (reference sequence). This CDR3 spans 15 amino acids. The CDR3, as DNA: TGTGCCAGTAGTATCGACAGGGGGAAGGGCACTGAAGCTTTCTTT. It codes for CASSIDRGKGTEAFF.

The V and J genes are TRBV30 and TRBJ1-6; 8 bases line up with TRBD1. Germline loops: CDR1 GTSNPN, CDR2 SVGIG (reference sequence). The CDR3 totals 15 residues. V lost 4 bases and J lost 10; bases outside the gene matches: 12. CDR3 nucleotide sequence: TGTGCCTGGACATCCCAGGGGGCTGTTTACTCACCCCTCCACTTT. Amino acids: CAWTSQGAVYSPLHF.

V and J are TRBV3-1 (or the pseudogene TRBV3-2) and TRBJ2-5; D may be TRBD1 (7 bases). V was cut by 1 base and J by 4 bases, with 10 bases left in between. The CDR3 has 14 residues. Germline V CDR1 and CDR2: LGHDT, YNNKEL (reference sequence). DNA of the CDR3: TGTGCCAGCAGCCAAGCAGGGGGAGGAGAGACCCAGTACTTC. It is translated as CASSQAGGGETQYF.

CDR3 DNA sequence: TGTGCCAGCAGCCCATATAGCGGGGGGCCTGACTACGAGCAGTACTTC. This sequence encodes CASSPYSGGPDYEQYF. The chain joins TRBV7-9 to TRBJ2-7; 10 bases are shared with TRBD2. The length of the CDR3 is 16 residues. Trimming cost V 5 bases and J 3 bases; bases outside gene matches: 10. Germline CDR1 SEHNR, CDR2 FQNEAQ (reference sequence). The whole variable domain, remainder taken from reference TRBV7-9 and TRBJ2-7, is DTGVSQNPRHKITKRGQNVTFRCDPISEHNRLYWYRQTLGQGPEFLTYFQNEAQLEKSRLLSDRFSAERPKGSFSTLEIQRTEQGDSAMYLCASSPYSGGPDYEQYFGPGTRLTVT.

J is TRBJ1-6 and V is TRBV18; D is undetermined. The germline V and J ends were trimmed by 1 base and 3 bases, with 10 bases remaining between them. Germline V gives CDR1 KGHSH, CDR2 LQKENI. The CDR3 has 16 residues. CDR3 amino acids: CASSPRLVDYNSPLHF. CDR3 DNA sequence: TGTGCCAGCTCACCACGACTGGTGGACTATAATTCACCCCTCCACTTT.